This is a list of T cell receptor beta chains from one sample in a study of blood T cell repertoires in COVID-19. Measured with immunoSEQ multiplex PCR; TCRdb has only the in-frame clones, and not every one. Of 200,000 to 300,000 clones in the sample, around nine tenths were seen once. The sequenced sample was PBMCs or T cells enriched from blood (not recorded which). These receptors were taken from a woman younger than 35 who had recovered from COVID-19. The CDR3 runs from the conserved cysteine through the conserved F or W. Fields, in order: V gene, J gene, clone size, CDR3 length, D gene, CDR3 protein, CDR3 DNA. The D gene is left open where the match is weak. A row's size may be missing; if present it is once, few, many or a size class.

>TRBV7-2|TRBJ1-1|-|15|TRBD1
CASSFTGGADTEAFF
TGTGCCAGCAGCTTCACAGGGGGCGCGGACACTGAAGCTTTCTTT
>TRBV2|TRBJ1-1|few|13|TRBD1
CASRDRERTEAFF
TGTGCCAGCAGGGACAGGGAACGAACTGAAGCTTTCTTT
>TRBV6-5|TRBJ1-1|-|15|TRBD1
CASSYTSPGGGEAFF
TGTGCCAGCAGTTACACATCTCCAGGGGGCGGTGAAGCTTTCTTT
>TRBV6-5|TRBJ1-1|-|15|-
CASSYSKGLWTEAFF
TGTGCCAGCAGTTACTCGAAGGGGTTGTGGACTGAAGCTTTCTTT
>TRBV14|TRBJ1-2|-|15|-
CASSQGQEANYGYTF
TGTGCCAGCAGCCAAGGGCAAGAGGCTAACTATGGCTACACCTTC
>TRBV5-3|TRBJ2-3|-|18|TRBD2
CARSTPGGVAGPTDTQYF
TGTGCCAGAAGCACACCTGGCGGGGTAGCGGGACCCACAGATACGCAGTATTTT
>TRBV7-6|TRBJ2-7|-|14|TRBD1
CASSLPGQSYEQYF
TGTGCCAGCAGCTTACCGGGACAGAGTTACGAGCAGTACTTC
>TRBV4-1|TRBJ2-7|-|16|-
CASSQTVAPSSYEQYF
TGCGCCAGCAGCCAAACTGTAGCGCCTAGTTCCTACGAGCAGTACTTC
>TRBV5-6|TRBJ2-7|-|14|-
CASSLGRVTYEQYF
TGTGCCAGCAGCTTGGGGCGGGTTACCTACGAGCAGTACTTC
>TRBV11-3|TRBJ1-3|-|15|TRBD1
CASSLRDSEMDTIYF
TGTGCCAGCAGCTTGCGGGACAGTGAGATGGACACCATATATTTT
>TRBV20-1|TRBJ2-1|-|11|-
CSAGTSGEQFF
TGCAGTGCCGGGACTTCAGGTGAGCAGTTCTTC
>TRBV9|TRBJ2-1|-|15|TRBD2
CASSVVLAGWNEQFF
TGTGCCAGCAGCGTAGTCCTAGCGGGATGGAATGAGCAGTTCTTC
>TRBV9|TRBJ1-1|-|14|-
CASSLGSGGTEAFF
TGTGCCAGCAGCCTGGGATCCGGAGGCACTGAAGCTTTCTTT
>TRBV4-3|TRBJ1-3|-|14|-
CASSHRTGGNTIYF
TGCGCCAGCAGCCATCGAACAGGGGGAAACACCATATATTTT
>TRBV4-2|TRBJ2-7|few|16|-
CASSQDPRLPSYEQYF
TGTGCCAGCAGCCAAGATCCGCGTCTCCCCTCCTACGAGCAGTACTTC
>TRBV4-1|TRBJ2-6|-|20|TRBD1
CASSQAILAGGWSGANVLTF
TGCGCCAGCAGCCAAGCAATCCTGGCAGGGGGCTGGTCTGGGGCCAACGTCCTGACTTTC
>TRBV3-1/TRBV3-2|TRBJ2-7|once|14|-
CASSFRGEVYEQYF
TGTGCCAGCAGTTTCCGCGGGGAGGTCTACGAGCAGTACTTC